This entry describes one T cell receptor beta chain. Its antigen is not known. The data derive from a study of tissue T cells after allogeneic stem cell transplantation. Findings and limits, study-wide: Which tissue TCRs were alloreactive or antigen-specific was not determined. Some clones might be persisting host cells.

The germline V gene has CDR1 MNHEY and CDR2 SMNVEV (reference sequence). J lost 5 bases, V lost 5 bases, and 8 bases had no gene match. The CDR3 covers 15 residues. Profiled with immunoSEQ multiplex PCR; TCRdb holds only in-frame clones, not every one. This sample yields 25,000 to 35,000 clones, of which roughly 87% are seen a single time; around 3.5% belongs to the top ten. This receptor was taken from a woman aged 18-49 years who later had graft-versus-host disease after an allogeneic stem cell transplant. This material consisted of blood, taken before transplantation. J is TRBJ1-4 and V is TRBV27, with 7 bases lining up with TRBD1. CDR3: CASSTPGQINEKLFF. For the CDR3, the DNA is TGTGCCAGCAGTACTCCGGGACAGATCAATGAAAAACTGTTTTTT.